This T cell receptor (beta chain) was identified in a study of blood T cells in healthy people across ages. Concerning this clonotype itself: Its antigen is not known.

The length of the CDR3 is 12 residues. V lost 4 bases and J lost 5; bases outside the gene matches: 4. Germline-derived CDR1 and CDR2 are SQVTM and ANQGSEA. The second PCR ran about 6 to 11 cycles with a sample-barcoded 5' primer and J-beta primers. Template switching added a 12-random-nucleotide identifier to every cDNA molecule. Using its own MiXCR run on the 5' RACE reads, TCRdb lists one record per CDR3 protein. The sample contains 550,000 to 700,000 distinct CDR3 sequences, 25% to 30% of which appear only once. Findings of the study overall: TCR beta diversity tracked closely with naive T cell percentage. It was held that diversity estimates obtained from one million T cells represented underestimates. With unsorted PBMCs, a conclusive comparison of naive versus antigen-experienced cells was not possible.

The sequenced sample consisted of blood. The chain carries TRBV29-1 and TRBJ2-5; 7 positions match TRBD2. This receptor was identified in a woman between 70 and 85 years old in good health. The CDR3 nucleotides are TGCAGCGTTGTTGCGGGGGAGGAGACCCAGTACTTC. It translates to CSVVAGEETQYF.